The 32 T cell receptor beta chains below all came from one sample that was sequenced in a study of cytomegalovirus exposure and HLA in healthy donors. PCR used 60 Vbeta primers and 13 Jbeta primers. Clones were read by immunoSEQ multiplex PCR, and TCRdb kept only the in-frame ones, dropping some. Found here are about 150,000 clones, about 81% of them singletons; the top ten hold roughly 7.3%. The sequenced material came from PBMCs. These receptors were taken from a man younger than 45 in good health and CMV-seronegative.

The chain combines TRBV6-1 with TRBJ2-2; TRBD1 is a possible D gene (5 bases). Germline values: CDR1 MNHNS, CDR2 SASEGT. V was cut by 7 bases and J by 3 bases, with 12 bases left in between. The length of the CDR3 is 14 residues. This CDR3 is CASNPLTDTGELFF. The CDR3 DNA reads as TGTGCCAGCAACCCCCTGACAGACACCGGGGAGCTGTTTTTT.

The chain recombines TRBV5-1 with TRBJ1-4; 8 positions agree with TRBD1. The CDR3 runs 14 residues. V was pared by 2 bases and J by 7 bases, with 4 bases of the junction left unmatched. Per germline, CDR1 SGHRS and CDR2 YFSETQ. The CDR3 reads CASSLQGVAEKLFF. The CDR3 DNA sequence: TGCGCCAGCAGCTTACAGGGGGTAGCTGAAAAACTGTTTTTT.

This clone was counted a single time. CDR3: CASSPADFSEQFF. DNA of the CDR3: TGTGCCAGCAGCCCGGCGGACTTCTCTGAGCAGTTCTTC. The rearrangement uses TRBV7-2 and TRBJ2-1, with a weak D call TRBD2 (5 bases). V was shortened by 5 bases and J by 9 bases, with 14 bases between the two germline ends. The V gene's germline CDR1 is SGHTA and CDR2 FQGNSA. CDR3 length: 13 amino acids.

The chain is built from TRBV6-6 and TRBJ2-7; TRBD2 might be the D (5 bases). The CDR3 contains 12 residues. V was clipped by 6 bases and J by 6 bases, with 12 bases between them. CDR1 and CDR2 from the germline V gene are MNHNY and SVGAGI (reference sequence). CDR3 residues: CASSTARGEQYF. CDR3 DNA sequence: TGTGCCAGCAGCACTGCTCGGGGCGAGCAGTACTTC.

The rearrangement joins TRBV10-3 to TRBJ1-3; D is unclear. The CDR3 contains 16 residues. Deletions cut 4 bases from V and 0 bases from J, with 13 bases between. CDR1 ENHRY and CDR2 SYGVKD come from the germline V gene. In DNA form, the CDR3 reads TGTGCCATCAGTGCCTTGAGCCTGCGCTCTGGAAACACCATATATTTT. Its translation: CAISALSLRSGNTIYF.

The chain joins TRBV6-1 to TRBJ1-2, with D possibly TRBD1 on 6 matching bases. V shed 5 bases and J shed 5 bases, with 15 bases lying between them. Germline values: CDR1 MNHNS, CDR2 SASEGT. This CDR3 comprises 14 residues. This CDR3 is CASSLTDRLYGYTF. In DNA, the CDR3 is TGTGCCAGCAGTCTTACCGACAGGCTGTATGGCTACACCTTC.

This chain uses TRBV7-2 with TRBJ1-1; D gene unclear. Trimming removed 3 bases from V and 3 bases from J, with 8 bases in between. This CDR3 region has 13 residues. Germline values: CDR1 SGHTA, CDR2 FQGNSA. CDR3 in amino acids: CASSFSEDTEAFF. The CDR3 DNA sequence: TGTGCCAGCAGCTTTTCGGAGGACACTGAAGCTTTCTTT.

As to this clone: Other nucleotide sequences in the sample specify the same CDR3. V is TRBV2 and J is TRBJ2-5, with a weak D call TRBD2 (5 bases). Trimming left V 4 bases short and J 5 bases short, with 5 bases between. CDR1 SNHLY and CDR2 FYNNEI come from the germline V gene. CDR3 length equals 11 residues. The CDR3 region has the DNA TGTGCCAGCAGTGGAGGGGAGACCCAGTACTTC. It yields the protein CASSGGETQYF. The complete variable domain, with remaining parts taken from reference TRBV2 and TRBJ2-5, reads EPEVTQTPSHQVTQMGQEVILRCVPISNHLYFYWYRQILGQKVEFLVSFYNNEISEKSEIFDDQFSVERPDGSNFTLKIRSTKLEDSAMYFCASSGGETQYFGPGTRLLVL.

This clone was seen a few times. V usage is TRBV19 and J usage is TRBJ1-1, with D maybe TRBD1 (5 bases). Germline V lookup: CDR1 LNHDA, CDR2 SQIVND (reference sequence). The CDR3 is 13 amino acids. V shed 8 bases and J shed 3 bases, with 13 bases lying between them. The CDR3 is CASQGVRDTEAFF. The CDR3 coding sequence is TGTGCCAGTCAAGGGGTCCGCGACACTGAAGCTTTCTTT.

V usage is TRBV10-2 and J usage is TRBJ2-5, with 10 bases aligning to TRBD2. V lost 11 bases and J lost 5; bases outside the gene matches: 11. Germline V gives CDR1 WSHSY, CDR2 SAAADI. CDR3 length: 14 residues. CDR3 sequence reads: CASRLAGSAETQYF. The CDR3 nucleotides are TGCGCCTCCCGACTAGCGGGTTCTGCGGAGACCCAGTACTTC.

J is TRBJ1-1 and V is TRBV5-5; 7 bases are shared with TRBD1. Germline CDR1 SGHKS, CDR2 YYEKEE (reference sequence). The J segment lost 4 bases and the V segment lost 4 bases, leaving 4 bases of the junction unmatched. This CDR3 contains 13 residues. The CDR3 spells CASSLGQITEAFF. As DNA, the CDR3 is TGTGCCAGCAGCCTGGGACAGATCACTGAAGCTTTCTTT.

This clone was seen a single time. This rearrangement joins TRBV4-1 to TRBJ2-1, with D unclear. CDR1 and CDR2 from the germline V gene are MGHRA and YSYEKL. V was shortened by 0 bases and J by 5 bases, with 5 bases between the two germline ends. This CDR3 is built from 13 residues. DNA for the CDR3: TGCGCCAGCAGCCAAGACAGGAACAATGAGCAGTTCTTC. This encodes CASSQDRNNEQFF.

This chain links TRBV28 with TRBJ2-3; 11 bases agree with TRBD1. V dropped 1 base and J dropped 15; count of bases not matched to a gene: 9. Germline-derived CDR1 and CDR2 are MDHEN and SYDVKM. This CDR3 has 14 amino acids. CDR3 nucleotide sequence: TGTGCCAGCAGTTTATCGGGGCGGGACAGGGGGGAATATTTT. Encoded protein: CASSLSGRDRGEYF. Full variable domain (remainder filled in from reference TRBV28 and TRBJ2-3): DVKVTQSSRYLVKRTGEKVFLECVQDMDHENMFWYRQDPGLGLRLIYFSYDVKMKEKGDIPEGYSVSREKKERFSLILESASTNQTSMYLCASSLSGRDRGEYFGPGTRLTVL.

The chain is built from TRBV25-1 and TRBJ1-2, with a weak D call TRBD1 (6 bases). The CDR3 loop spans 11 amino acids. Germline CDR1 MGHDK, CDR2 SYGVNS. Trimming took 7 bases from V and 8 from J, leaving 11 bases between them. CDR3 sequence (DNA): TGTGCCAGCATGGGGGCTCTAGGCTACACCTTC. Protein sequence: CASMGALGYTF.

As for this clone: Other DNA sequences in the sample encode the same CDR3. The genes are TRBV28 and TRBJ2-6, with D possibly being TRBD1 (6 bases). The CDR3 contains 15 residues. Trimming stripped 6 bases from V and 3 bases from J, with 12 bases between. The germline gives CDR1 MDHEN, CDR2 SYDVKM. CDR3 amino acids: CASSLGGSGANVLTF. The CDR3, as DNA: TGTGCCAGCAGCCTAGGGGGAAGTGGGGCCAACGTCCTGACTTTC.

The chain's CDR3 is CASTRGGAKNIQYF. Here the CDR3 DNA reads TGTGCCAGCACGCGGGGAGGAGCCAAAAACATTCAGTACTTC. The chain uses TRBV6-5 and TRBJ2-4; weak D call: TRBD2 (6 bases). The V gene's germline CDR1 is MNHEY and CDR2 SVGAGI. This CDR3 is built from 14 residues. The V end was cut by 7 bases, the J end by 0 bases, with 10 bases between.

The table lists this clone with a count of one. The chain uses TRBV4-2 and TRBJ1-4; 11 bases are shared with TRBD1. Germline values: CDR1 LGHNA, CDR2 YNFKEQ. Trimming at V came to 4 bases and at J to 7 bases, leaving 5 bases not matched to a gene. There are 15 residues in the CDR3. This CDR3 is CASSPRTGGSEKLFF. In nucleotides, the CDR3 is TGTGCCAGCAGCCCCCGGACAGGGGGCAGTGAAAAACTGTTTTTT.

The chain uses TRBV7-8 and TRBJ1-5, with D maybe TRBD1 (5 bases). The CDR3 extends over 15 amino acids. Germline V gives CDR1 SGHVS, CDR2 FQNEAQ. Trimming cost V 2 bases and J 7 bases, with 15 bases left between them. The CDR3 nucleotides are TGTGCCAGCAGCTTACCCTGGGGCGGGGGGCAGCCCCAGCATTTT. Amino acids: CASSLPWGGGQPQHF.

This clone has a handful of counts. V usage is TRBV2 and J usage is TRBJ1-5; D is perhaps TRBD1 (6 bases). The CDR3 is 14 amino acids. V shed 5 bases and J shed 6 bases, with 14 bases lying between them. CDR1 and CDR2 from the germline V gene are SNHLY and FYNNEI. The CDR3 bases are TGTGCCAGCAGTCCCGCGGGGGGGCTTCAGCCCCAGCATTTT. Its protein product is CASSPAGGLQPQHF.

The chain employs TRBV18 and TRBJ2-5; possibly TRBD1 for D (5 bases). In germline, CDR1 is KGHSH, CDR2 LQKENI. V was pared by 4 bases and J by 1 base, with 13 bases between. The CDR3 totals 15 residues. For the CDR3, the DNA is TGTGCCAGCTCACGCAGACCTGGGGCCCAAGAGACCCAGTACTTC. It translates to CASSRRPGAQETQYF. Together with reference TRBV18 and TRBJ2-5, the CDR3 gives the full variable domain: NAGVMQNPRHLVRRRGQEARLRCSPMKGHSHVYWYRQLPEEGLKFMVYLQKENIIDESGMPKERFSAEFPKEGPSILRIQQVVRGDSAAYFCASSRRPGAQETQYFGPGTRLLVL.

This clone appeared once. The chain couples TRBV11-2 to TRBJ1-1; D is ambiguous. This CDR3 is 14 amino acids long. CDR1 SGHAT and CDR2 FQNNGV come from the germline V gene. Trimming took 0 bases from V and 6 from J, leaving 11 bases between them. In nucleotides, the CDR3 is TGTGCCAGCAGCTTAGACGGAGGTGAGGCTGAAGCTTTCTTT. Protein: CASSLDGGEAEAFF.

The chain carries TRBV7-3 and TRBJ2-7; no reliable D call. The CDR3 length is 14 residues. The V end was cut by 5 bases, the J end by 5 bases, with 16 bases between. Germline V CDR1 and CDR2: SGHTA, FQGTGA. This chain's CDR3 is CASSLSPAEDEQYF. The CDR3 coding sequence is TGTGCCAGCAGCCTTTCGCCCGCGGAAGACGAGCAGTACTTC.

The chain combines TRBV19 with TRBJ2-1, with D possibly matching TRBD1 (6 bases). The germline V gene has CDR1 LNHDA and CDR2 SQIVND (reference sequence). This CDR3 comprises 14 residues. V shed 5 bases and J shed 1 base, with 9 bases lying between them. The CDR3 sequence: CASSLDRSYNEQFF. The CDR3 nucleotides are TGTGCCAGTAGTTTGGACAGATCCTACAATGAGCAGTTCTTC. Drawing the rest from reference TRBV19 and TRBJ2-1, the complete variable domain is DGGITQSPKYLFRKEGQNVTLSCEQNLNHDAMYWYRQDPGQGLRLIYYSQIVNDFQKGDIAEGYSVSREKKESFPLTVTSAQKNPTAFYLCASSLDRSYNEQFFGPGTRLTVL.

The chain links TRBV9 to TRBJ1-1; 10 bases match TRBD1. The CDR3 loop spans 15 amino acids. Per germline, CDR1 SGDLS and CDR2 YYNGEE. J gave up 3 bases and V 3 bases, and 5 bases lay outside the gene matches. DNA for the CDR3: TGTGCCAGCAGCGCCGACAGGGGGCGGTACACTGAAGCTTTCTTT. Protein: CASSADRGRYTEAFF.

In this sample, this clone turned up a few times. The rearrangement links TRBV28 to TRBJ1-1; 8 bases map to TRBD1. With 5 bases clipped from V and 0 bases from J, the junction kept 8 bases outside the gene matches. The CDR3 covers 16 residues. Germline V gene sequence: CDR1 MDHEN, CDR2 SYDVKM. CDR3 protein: CASSTAGQVLNTEAFF. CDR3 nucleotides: TGTGCCAGCAGTACGGCGGGACAGGTTTTGAACACTGAAGCTTTCTTT.

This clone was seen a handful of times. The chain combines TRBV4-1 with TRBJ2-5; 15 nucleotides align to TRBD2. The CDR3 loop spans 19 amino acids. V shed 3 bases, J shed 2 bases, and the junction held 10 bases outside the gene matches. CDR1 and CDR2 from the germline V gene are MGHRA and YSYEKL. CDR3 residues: CASSHPGLAGGPGQETQYF. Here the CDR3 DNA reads TGCGCCAGCAGCCACCCCGGACTAGCGGGAGGGCCTGGGCAAGAGACCCAGTACTTC.

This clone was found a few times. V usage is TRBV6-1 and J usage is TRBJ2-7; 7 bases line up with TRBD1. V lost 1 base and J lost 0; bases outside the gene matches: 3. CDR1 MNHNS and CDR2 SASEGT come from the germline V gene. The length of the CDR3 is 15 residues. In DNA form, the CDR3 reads TGTGCCAGCAGTGAAGGGACAGGCTACTCCTACGAGCAGTACTTC. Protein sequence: CASSEGTGYSYEQYF.

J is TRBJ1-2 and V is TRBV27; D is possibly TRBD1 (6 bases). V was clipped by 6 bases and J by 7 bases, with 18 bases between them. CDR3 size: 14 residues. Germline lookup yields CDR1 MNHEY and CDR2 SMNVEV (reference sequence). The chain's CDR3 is CASRRSQGRFGYTF. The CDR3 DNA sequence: TGTGCCAGCAGAAGGTCCCAGGGGCGCTTTGGCTACACCTTC.

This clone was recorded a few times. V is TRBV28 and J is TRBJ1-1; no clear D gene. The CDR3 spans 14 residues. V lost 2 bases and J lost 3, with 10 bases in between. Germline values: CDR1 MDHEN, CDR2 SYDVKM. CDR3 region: CASSLDSDYTEAFF. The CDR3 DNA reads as TGTGCCAGCAGTTTAGACTCGGATTACACTGAAGCTTTCTTT.

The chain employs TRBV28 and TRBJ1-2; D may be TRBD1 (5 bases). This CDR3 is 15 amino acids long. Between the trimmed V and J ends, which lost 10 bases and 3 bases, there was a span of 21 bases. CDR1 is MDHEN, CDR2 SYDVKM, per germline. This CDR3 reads CATLGRHIGDYGYTF. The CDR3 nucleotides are TGTGCCACCCTTGGGCGGCATATAGGGGACTATGGCTACACCTTC.

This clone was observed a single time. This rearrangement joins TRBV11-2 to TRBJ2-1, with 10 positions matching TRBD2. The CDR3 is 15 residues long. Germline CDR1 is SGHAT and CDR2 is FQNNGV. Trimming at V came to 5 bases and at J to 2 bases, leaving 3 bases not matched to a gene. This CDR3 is CASSPGLAAYNEQFF. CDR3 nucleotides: TGTGCCAGCAGCCCCGGACTAGCGGCCTACAATGAGCAGTTCTTC.

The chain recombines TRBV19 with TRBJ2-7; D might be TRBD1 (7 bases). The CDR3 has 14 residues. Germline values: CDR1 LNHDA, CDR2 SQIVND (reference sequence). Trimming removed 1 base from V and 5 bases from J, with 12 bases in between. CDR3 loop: CASSIGRGLDEQYF. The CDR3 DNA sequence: TGTGCCAGTAGTATAGGGAGGGGGCTGGACGAGCAGTACTTC. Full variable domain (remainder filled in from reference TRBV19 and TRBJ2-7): DGGITQSPKYLFRKEGQNVTLSCEQNLNHDAMYWYRQDPGQGLRLIYYSQIVNDFQKGDIAEGYSVSREKKESFPLTVTSAQKNPTAFYLCASSIGRGLDEQYFGPGTRLTVT.